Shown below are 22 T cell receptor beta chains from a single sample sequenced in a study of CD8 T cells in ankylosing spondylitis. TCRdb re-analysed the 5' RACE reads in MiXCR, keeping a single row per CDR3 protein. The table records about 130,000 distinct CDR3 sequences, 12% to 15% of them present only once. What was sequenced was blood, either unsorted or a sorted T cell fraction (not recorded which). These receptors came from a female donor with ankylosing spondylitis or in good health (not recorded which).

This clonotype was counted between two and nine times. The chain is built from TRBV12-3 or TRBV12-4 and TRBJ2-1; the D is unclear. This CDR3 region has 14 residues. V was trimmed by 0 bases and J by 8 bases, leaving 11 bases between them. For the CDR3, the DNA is TGTGCCAGCAGTTTAGCGCTTATGTTGGATGAGCAGTTCTTC. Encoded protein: CASSLALMLDEQFF.

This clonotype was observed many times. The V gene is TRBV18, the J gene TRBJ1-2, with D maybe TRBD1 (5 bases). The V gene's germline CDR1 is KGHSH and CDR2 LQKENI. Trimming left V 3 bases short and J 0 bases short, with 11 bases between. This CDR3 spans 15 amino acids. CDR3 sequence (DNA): TGTGCCAGCTCACCGAAGACAGACACTAACTATGGCTACACCTTC. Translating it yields CASSPKTDTNYGYTF.

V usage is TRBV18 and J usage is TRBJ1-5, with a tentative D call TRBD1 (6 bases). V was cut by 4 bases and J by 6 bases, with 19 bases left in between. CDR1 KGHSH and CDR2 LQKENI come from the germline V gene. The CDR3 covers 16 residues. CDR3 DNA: TGTGCCAGCTCACTATCCGGGACACTTGGTGCTCAGCCCCAGCATTTT. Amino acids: CASSLSGTLGAQPQHF.

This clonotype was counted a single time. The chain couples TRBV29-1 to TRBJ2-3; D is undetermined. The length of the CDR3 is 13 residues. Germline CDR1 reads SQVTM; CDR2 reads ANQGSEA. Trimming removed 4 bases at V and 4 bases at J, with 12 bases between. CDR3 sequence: CSVARTSSDTQYF. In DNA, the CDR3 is TGCAGCGTTGCGCGGACGTCCTCAGATACGCAGTATTTT.

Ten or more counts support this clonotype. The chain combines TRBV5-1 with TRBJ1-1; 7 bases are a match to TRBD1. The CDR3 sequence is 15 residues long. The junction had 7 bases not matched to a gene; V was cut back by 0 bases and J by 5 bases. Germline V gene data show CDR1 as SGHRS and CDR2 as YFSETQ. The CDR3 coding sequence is TGCGCCAGCAGCTTGGCACAGGGGAGAGGGACTGAAGCTTTCTTT. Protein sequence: CASSLAQGRGTEAFF.

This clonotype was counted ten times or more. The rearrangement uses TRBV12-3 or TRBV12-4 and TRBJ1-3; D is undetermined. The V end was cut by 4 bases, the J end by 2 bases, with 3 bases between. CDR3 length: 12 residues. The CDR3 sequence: CASSSTGNTIYF. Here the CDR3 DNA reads TGTGCCAGCAGTTCCACTGGAAACACCATATATTTT.

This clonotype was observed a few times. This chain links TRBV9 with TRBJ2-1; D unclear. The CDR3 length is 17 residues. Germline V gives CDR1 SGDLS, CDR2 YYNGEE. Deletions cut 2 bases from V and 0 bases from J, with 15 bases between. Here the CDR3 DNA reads TGTGCCAGCAGCGTGGTCGATTGGGTATCCTCCTACAATGAGCAGTTCTTC. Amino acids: CASSVVDWVSSYNEQFF.

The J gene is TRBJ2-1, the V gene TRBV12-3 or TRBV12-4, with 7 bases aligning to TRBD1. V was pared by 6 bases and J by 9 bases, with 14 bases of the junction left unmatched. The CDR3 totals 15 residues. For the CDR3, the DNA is TGTGCCAGCAGCTCCGGGGACAGTTTAAGTCCTGAGCAGTTCTTC. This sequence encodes CASSSGDSLSPEQFF.

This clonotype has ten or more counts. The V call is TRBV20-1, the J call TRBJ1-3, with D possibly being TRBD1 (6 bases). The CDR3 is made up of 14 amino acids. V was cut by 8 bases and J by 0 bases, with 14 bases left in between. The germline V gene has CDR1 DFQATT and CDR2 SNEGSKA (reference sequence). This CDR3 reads CSCIQGDSGNTIYF. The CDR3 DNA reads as TGCAGTTGTATACAGGGCGACTCTGGAAACACCATATATTTT.

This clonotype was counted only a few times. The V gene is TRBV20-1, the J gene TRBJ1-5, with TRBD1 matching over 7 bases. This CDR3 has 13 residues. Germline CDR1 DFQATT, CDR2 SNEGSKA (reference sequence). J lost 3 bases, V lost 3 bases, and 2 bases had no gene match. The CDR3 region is CSARGQNNQPQHF. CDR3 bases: TGCAGTGCTAGGGGACAGAACAATCAGCCCCAGCATTTT.

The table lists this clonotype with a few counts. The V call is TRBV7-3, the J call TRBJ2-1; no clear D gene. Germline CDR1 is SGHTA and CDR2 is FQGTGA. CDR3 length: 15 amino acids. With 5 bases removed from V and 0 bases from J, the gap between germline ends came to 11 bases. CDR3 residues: CASSPAPSSYNEQFF. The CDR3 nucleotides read TGTGCCAGCAGCCCAGCGCCGAGCTCCTACAATGAGCAGTTCTTC.

This CDR3 is CASSHMGGSQGETQYF. Here the CDR3 DNA reads TGTGCCAGCAGCCATATGGGAGGGTCCCAGGGAGAGACCCAGTACTTC. The V and J genes are TRBV3-1 and TRBJ2-5, with 7 bases identical to TRBD2. The CDR3 consists of 16 residues. The junction had 11 bases not matched to a gene; V was cut back by 3 bases and J by 4 bases. Germline CDR1 LGHDT, CDR2 YNNKEL (reference sequence).

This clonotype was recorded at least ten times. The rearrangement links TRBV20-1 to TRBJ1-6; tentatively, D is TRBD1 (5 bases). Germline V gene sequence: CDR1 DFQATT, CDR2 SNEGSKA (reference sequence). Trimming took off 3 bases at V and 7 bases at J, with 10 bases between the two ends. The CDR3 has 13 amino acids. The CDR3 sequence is CSASVPGNSPLHF. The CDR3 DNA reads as TGCAGTGCTAGTGTTCCAGGGAATTCACCCCTCCACTTT.

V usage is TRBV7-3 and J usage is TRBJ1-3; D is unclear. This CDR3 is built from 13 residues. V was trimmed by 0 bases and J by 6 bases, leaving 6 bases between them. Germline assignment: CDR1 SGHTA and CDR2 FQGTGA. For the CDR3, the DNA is TGTGCCAGCAGCTTAACGCAAGAAAACACCATATATTTT. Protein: CASSLTQENTIYF.

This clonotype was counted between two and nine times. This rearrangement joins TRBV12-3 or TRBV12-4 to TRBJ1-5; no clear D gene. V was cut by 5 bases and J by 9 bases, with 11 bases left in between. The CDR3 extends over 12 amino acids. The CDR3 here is CASSASVGPQHF. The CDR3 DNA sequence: TGTGCCAGCAGTGCATCAGTGGGGCCCCAGCATTTT.

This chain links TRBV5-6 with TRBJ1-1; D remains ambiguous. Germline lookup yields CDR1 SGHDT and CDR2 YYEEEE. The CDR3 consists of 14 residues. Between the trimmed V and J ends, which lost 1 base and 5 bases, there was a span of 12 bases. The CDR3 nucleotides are TGTGCCAGCAGCTTGAAGGTGGCGGCGACTGAAGCTTTCTTT. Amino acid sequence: CASSLKVAATEAFF.

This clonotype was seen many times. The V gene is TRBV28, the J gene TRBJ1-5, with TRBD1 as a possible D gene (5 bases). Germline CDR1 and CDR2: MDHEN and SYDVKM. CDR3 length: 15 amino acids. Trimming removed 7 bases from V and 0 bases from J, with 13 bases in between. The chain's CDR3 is CASIWGTDSNQPQHF. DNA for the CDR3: TGTGCCAGCATATGGGGCACCGATAGCAATCAGCCCCAGCATTTT.

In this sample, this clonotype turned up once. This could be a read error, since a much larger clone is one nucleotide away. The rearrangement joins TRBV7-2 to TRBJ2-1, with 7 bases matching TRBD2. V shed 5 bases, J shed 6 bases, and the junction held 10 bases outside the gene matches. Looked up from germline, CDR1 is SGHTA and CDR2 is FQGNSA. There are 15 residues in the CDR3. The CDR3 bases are TGTGCCAGCAGCAATCAGTGGGGGGGAGGCAATGAGCAGTTCTTC. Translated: CASSNQWGGGNEQFF.

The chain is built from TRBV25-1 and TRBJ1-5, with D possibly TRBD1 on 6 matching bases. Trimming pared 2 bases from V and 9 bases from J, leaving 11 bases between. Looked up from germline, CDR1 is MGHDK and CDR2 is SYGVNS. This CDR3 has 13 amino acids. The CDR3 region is CASSEPGARPQHF. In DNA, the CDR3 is TGTGCCAGCAGTGAACCAGGGGCCAGGCCCCAGCATTTT.

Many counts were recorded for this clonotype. The CDR3 protein is CASSFWGENIQYF. As DNA, the CDR3 is TGTGCCAGCAGTTTTTGGGGGGAGAACATTCAGTACTTC. The chain has TRBV12-3 or TRBV12-4 and TRBJ2-4, with D maybe TRBD2 (6 bases). The ends were cut back, 3 bases at V and 7 bases at J, with 10 bases in the middle. The CDR3 loop spans 13 amino acids.

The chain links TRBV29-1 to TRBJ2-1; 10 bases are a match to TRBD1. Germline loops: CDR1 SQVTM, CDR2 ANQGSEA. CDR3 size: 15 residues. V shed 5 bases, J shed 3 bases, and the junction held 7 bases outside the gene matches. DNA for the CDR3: TGCAGCGTTTACCCGACAGGGGGCGTCTACAATGAGCAGTTCTTC. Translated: CSVYPTGGVYNEQFF.

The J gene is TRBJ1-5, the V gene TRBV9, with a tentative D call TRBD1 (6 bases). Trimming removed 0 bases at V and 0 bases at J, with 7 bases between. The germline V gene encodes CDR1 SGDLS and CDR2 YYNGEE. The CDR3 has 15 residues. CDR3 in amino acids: CASSVAGDSNQPQHF. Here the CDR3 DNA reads TGTGCCAGCAGCGTAGCAGGGGATAGCAATCAGCCCCAGCATTTT. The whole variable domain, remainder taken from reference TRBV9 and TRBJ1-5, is DSGVTQTPKHLITATGQRVTLRCSPRSGDLSVYWYQQSLDQGLQFLIQYYNGEERAKGNILERFSAQQFPDLHSELNLSSLELGDSALYFCASSVAGDSNQPQHFGDGTRLSIL.